This entry features one T cell receptor (beta chain) sequence. The length of the CDR3 is 14 residues. Germline V gives CDR1 MNHEY, CDR2 SMNVEV (reference sequence). The ends were cut back, 3 bases at V and 4 bases at J, with 12 bases in the middle. Generated by immunoSEQ multiplex PCR, the TCRdb table keeps only in-frame clones and is missing some. The table records some 99,000 clones, 95% of them present only once. This sample was included in a study of technical replicates of blood from several donors. The sequence came from a human donor in good health. Sequenced material: T cells isolated from PBMCs. The rearrangement joins TRBV27 to TRBJ2-5; D is possibly TRBD2 (6 bases). The CDR3 spells CASSFSSAGETQYF. In DNA form, the CDR3 reads TGTGCCAGCAGTTTTTCTAGCGCCGGAGAGACCCAGTACTTC.